This is a list of T cell receptor beta chains from one sample in a study of T cells and copy number aberrations in small-cell lung cancer. Clones were sequenced by immunoSEQ multiplex PCR, and TCRdb holds only the in-frame ones, with some missing. The data show around 260 clones, more than 75% seen once. Material: tumor tissue. These receptors were taken from a woman in her seventies with small cell lung cancer. Both conserved end residues are part of each CDR3. Each record gives: CDR3 protein, CDR3 DNA, clone size, D gene, CDR3 length, V gene, J gene. D genes are given only for firm matches. Expanded clones are given a class, and other clones once, few, many or no size at all.

CDR3 protein: CASSVMTGTISGANVLTF; CDR3 DNA: TGTGCCAGCAGCGTAATGACAGGTACTATCTCTGGGGCCAACGTCCTGACTTTC; clone size: NA; D gene: NA; CDR3 length: 18; V gene: TRBV9; J gene: TRBJ2-6
CDR3 protein: CSVETPQSSYEQYF; CDR3 DNA: TGCAGCGTTGAAACCCCCCAGAGCTCCTACGAGCAGTACTTC; clone size: NA; D gene: NA; CDR3 length: 14; V gene: TRBV29-1; J gene: TRBJ2-7
CDR3 protein: CASSRDGSSYNEQFF; CDR3 DNA: TGTGCCAGCAGCCGGGACGGGAGCTCCTACAATGAGCAGTTCTTC; clone size: NA; D gene: NA; CDR3 length: 15; V gene: TRBV6-5; J gene: TRBJ2-1
CDR3 protein: CAWSADSNQPQHF; CDR3 DNA: TGTGCCTGGTCAGCTGATAGCAATCAGCCCCAGCATTTT; clone size: NA; D gene: NA; CDR3 length: 13; V gene: TRBV30; J gene: TRBJ1-5
CDR3 protein: CASSLQFTDRQYF; CDR3 DNA: TGCGCCAGCAGCCTTCAATTTACGGACCGTCAGTACTTC; clone size: NA; D gene: NA; CDR3 length: 13; V gene: TRBV4-1; J gene: TRBJ2-5
CDR3 protein: CAWRRRSPLHF; CDR3 DNA: TGTGCCTGGAGGAGGCGATCACCCCTCCACTTT; clone size: NA; D gene: NA; CDR3 length: 11; V gene: TRBV30; J gene: TRBJ1-6
CDR3 protein: CASTRGWLADNEQFF; CDR3 DNA: TGTGCCAGTACCCGGGGGTGGTTAGCGGACAATGAGCAGTTCTTC; clone size: NA; D gene: NA; CDR3 length: 15; V gene: TRBV19; J gene: TRBJ2-1
CDR3 protein: CASSQAGYNLNTEAFF; CDR3 DNA: TGCGCCAGCAGCCAAGCCGGCTACAACTTGAACACTGAAGCTTTCTTT; clone size: NA; D gene: NA; CDR3 length: 16; V gene: TRBV4-1; J gene: TRBJ1-1
CDR3 protein: CSVDGGYRQPQHF; CDR3 DNA: TGCAGCGTTGACGGAGGGTATCGCCAGCCCCAGCATTTT; clone size: NA; D gene: NA; CDR3 length: 13; V gene: TRBV29-1; J gene: TRBJ1-5
CDR3 protein: CSVGEGHEQYF; CDR3 DNA: TGCAGCGTTGGGGAGGGCCATGAGCAGTACTTC; clone size: NA; D gene: TRBD2; CDR3 length: 11; V gene: TRBV29-1; J gene: TRBJ2-7
CDR3 protein: CALQGSTGNTIYF; CDR3 DNA: TGTGCCTTACAGGGTTCGACTGGAAACACCATATATTTT; clone size: few; D gene: NA; CDR3 length: 13; V gene: TRBV30; J gene: TRBJ1-3
CDR3 protein: CASSSGTVNTEAFF; CDR3 DNA: TGTGCCAGCAGCTCCGGGACAGTGAACACTGAAGCTTTCTTT; clone size: NA; D gene: TRBD1; CDR3 length: 14; V gene: TRBV11-1; J gene: TRBJ1-1
CDR3 protein: CASRGQGMEQYF; CDR3 DNA: TGTGCCAGTAGGGGACAGGGGATGGAGCAGTACTTC; clone size: once; D gene: TRBD1; CDR3 length: 12; V gene: TRBV19; J gene: TRBJ2-7
CDR3 protein: CTSYNPPLHF; CDR3 DNA: TGTACCTCCTATAATCCACCCCTCCACTTT; clone size: NA; D gene: NA; CDR3 length: 10; V gene: TRBV10-3; J gene: TRBJ1-6
CDR3 protein: CASSPGGTGSTEAFF; CDR3 DNA: TGTGCCAGCTCACCAGGGGGGACAGGGTCCACTGAAGCTTTCTTT; clone size: NA; D gene: TRBD1; CDR3 length: 15; V gene: TRBV18; J gene: TRBJ1-1
CDR3 protein: CSARERRGYTF; CDR3 DNA: TGCAGTGCTAGAGAGCGCAGAGGCTACACCTTC; clone size: NA; D gene: NA; CDR3 length: 11; V gene: TRBV20-1; J gene: TRBJ1-2
CDR3 protein: CASRLGLAGGDTQYF; CDR3 DNA: TGCGCCAGCAGATTGGGACTAGCGGGAGGAGATACGCAGTATTTT; clone size: NA; D gene: TRBD2; CDR3 length: 15; V gene: TRBV10-2; J gene: TRBJ2-3
CDR3 protein: CASRPLRDTEAFF; CDR3 DNA: TGTGCCAGCAGACCGCTCCGGGACACTGAAGCTTTCTTT; clone size: NA; D gene: NA; CDR3 length: 13; V gene: TRBV6-5; J gene: TRBJ1-1
CDR3 protein: CSVGGGSNEQYF; CDR3 DNA: TGCAGCGTTGGCGGCGGGAGCAACGAGCAGTACTTC; clone size: NA; D gene: TRBD2; CDR3 length: 12; V gene: TRBV29-1; J gene: TRBJ2-7
CDR3 protein: CSVGMASGRAPDTQYF; CDR3 DNA: TGCAGCGTGGGGATGGCTAGCGGGAGGGCCCCAGATACGCAGTATTTT; clone size: NA; D gene: TRBD2; CDR3 length: 16; V gene: TRBV29-1; J gene: TRBJ2-3
CDR3 protein: CASTHRSTGVLRETQYF; CDR3 DNA: TGCGCCAGCACCCATCGTTCCACAGGGGTTTTGAGAGAGACCCAGTACTTC; clone size: NA; D gene: TRBD1; CDR3 length: 17; V gene: TRBV10-1; J gene: TRBJ2-5
CDR3 protein: CASSLAWGGADPSEKLFF; CDR3 DNA: TGTGCCAGCAGCTTAGCTTGGGGGGGCGCGGACCCCTCTGAAAAACTGTTTTTT; clone size: few; D gene: NA; CDR3 length: 18; V gene: TRBV7-9; J gene: TRBJ1-4